The rows below give T cell receptor beta chains drawn from one sample of a study of regulatory T cells in long-lasting Graves disease. TCRdb independently ran MiXCR on the multiplex PCR reads; one entry per CDR3 protein. The sample has about 470,000 distinct CDR3 sequences, roughly 20% seen once. The sample in question was peripheral blood mononuclear cells (PBMCs), obtained when the disease was refractory, from a patient treated with antithyroid drugs. These receptors originate from a female donor with Graves disease. The CDR3 runs from the conserved cysteine through the conserved F or W. The D gene is left open where the match is weak. The size field is filled for only some rows; it gives once, few, many or a size class.

d_gene: .; abundance: .; j_gene: TRBJ1-1; v_gene: TRBV7-8; CDR3nt: TGTGCCAGCAGCTTAGCCCGGGGGGAGGTCACTGAAGCTTTCTTT; CDR3aa: CASSLARGEVTEAFF
d_gene: .; abundance: .; j_gene: TRBJ1-1; v_gene: TRBV6-5; CDR3nt: TGTGCCAGCAGTTGGATAGATGGGAATGAAGCTTTCTTT; CDR3aa: CASSWIDGNEAFF
d_gene: .; abundance: many; j_gene: TRBJ1-2; v_gene: TRBV11-2; CDR3nt: TGTGCCAGCACCCCTACCCTGTCTGGGGTCGGCTACACCTTC; CDR3aa: CASTPTLSGVGYTF
d_gene: TRBD2; abundance: .; j_gene: TRBJ2-7; v_gene: TRBV25-1; CDR3nt: TGTGCCAGCAGTGCCCTAGCGGGATCCGAGCAGTACTTC; CDR3aa: CASSALAGSEQYF
d_gene: .; abundance: .; j_gene: TRBJ1-2; v_gene: TRBV7-9; CDR3nt: TGTGCCAGCAGAGATGAGACGGCAGCTAACTATGGCTACACCTTC; CDR3aa: CASRDETAANYGYTF
d_gene: .; abundance: many; j_gene: TRBJ2-5; v_gene: TRBV7-2; CDR3nt: TGTGCCAGCAGCTTATGGGGTCAGAATCAAGAGACCCAGTACTTC; CDR3aa: CASSLWGQNQETQYF
d_gene: TRBD1; abundance: many; j_gene: TRBJ2-7; v_gene: TRBV6-1; CDR3nt: TGTGCCAGCAGCCCGTGGCGGGGACAGGGAGACTACGAGCAGTACTTC; CDR3aa: CASSPWRGQGDYEQYF
d_gene: .; abundance: many; j_gene: TRBJ1-1; v_gene: TRBV6-2/TRBV6-3; CDR3nt: TGTGCCAGCAGTTACGCAGGACGGGGAGGTGAAGCTTTCTTT; CDR3aa: CASSYAGRGGEAFF
d_gene: .; abundance: few; j_gene: TRBJ1-1; v_gene: TRBV30; CDR3nt: TGTGCCTGGAGCCACGTGGCGGCAGGCCACACTGAAGCTTTCTTT; CDR3aa: CAWSHVAAGHTEAFF
d_gene: .; abundance: many; j_gene: TRBJ2-7; v_gene: TRBV28; CDR3nt: TGTGCCAGCAAGCGAGGGGGGAGGGAGCAGTACTTC; CDR3aa: CASKRGGREQYF